This TCR beta chain appears in the sequencing data of a study of T-cell memory formation after mild COVID-19. Background on the study: Largely donor-specific TCR clusters were found. Findings and limits, study-wide: Among CD4+ contracting clones, most were CM and EM, and CD8+ ones EMRA.

TCRdb ran MiXCR on the 5' RACE reads and lists one entry per CDR3 protein. The data contain 350,000 or so distinct CDR3 sequences, 20% to 25% of them singletons. This CDR3 spans 16 amino acids. Germline values: CDR1 LGHNA, CDR2 YSLEER. V lost 0 bases and J 2 bases, leaving 11 bases between the germline ends. The sample holds a few counts of this clonotype. Its antigen is not known. This TCR came from a young man who had mild COVID-19 (a few samples of this study predate the infection). Cell type and time point are not known. Sequencing used PBMCs or a T cell subset sorted from them (not recorded which). V usage is TRBV4-3 and J usage is TRBJ1-3; D ambiguous. CDR3 region: CASSQDSRLAGNTIYF. CDR3 nucleotides: TGCGCCAGCAGCCAAGATTCGCGGTTGGCTGGAAACACCATATATTTT.